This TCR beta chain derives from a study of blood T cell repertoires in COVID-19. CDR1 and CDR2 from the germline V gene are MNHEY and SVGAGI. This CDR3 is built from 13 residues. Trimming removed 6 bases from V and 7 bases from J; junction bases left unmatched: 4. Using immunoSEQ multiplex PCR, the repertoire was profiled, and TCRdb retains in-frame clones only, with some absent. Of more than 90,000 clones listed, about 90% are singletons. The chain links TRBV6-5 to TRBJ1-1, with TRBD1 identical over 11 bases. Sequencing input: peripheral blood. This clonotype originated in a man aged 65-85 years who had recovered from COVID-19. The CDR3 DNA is TGTGCCAGCAGCCGGGACAGGGGGGATGAAGCTTTCTTT. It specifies CASSRDRGDEAFF.